This TCR beta chain originates from a study of blood T cells in healthy people across ages. PCR was performed a second time for roughly 7 to 12 cycles using a sample-barcoded 5' primer and a J-beta primer mix. TCRdb independently ran MiXCR on the 5' RACE reads; one entry per CDR3 protein. The sample lists over a million distinct CDR3 sequences, approximately 25% occurring once. Germline V CDR1 and CDR2: LGHNA, YNFKEQ. This CDR3 is built from 15 residues. This same sample was also taken into another study, of T cells of mothers and their children.

Material for sequencing was blood. This receptor was taken from a girl aged 2 to 9 in good health. V and J are TRBV4-2 and TRBJ2-5, with D perhaps TRBD1 (6 bases). TRBJ2-7 explains the end of the DNA better; the J call may be wrong. This CDR3 reads CASSQVRTARNEQYF. CDR3 nucleotide sequence: TGTGCCAGCAGCCAAGTAAGGACAGCGAGGAACGAGCAGTACTTC.